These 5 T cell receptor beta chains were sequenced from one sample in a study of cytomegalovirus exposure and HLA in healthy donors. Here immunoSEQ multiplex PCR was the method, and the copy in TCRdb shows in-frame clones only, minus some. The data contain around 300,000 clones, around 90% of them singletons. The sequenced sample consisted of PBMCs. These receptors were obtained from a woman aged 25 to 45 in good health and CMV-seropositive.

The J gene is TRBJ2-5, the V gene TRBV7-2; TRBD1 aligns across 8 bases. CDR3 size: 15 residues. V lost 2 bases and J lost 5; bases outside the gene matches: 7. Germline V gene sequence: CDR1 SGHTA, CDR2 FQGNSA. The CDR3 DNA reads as TGTGCCAGCAGCTTACCCCGCGGGACAGGTGAGACCCAGTACTTC. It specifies CASSLPRGTGETQYF.

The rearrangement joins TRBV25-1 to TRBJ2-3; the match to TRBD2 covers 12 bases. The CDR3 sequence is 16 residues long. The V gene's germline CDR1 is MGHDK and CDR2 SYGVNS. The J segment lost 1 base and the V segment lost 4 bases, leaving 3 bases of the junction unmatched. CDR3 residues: CASSGRTSGGTDTQYF. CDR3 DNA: TGTGCCAGCAGTGGACGGACTAGCGGGGGCACAGATACGCAGTATTTT.

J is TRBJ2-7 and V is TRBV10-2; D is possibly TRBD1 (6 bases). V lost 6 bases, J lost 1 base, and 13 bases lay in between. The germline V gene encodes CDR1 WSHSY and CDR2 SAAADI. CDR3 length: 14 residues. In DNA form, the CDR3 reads TGCGCCAGCAGCACAGGGTTCGGTTCCTACGAGCAGTACTTC. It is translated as CASSTGFGSYEQYF.

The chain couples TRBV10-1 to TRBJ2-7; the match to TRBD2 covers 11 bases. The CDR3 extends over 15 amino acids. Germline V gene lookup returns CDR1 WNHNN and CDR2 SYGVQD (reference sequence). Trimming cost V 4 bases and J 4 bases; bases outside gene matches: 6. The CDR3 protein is CASSGCLAGGYEQYF. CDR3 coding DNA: TGCGCCAGCAGTGGTTGTCTAGCGGGAGGATACGAGCAGTACTTC.

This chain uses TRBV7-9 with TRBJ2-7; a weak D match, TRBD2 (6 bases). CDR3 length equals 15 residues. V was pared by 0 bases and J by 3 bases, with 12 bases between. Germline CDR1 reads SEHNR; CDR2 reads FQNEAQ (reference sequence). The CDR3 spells CASSLAGLAFYEQYF. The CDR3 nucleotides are TGTGCCAGCAGCTTAGCTGGGCTAGCGTTCTACGAGCAGTACTTC.